This entry lists 19 T cell receptor beta chains sequenced from one sample in a study of control samples from healthy donors and cancer patients. Assay used: immunoSEQ multiplex PCR; TCRdb lists only in-frame clones, some missing. This sample carries tens of thousands of clones, about nine tenths of them seen once, and the ten largest clones take roughly 14%. Sequenced: blood. The receptors here all came from a woman aged 70 to 79 in good health.

The chain uses TRBV10-1 and TRBJ1-1; 8 bases map to TRBD1. The length of the CDR3 is 12 residues. The germline V gene encodes CDR1 WNHNN and CDR2 SYGVQD (reference sequence). V shed 2 bases, J shed 8 bases, and the junction held 1 base outside the gene matches. The CDR3 region has the DNA TGCGCCAGCAGTGAGGGACAGGGAGAAGCTTTCTTT. It is translated as CASSEGQGEAFF.

This clone was observed a handful of times. V is TRBV10-3 and J is TRBJ2-5; 7 nucleotides match TRBD2. This CDR3 spans 16 amino acids. Germline trimming cut 3 bases from V and 2 bases from J; bases unmatched to any gene: 9. The germline V gene has CDR1 ENHRY and CDR2 SYGVKD. In DNA form, the CDR3 reads TGTGCCATCAGTGACTCCGGGCTAGCGGCTCAAGAGACCCAGTACTTC. Translated: CAISDSGLAAQETQYF.

This rearrangement joins TRBV11-2 to TRBJ1-5; 7 bases are shared with TRBD1. The trim removed 1 base at V and 2 bases at J, leaving 2 bases unmatched. CDR3 length: 15 amino acids. In germline, CDR1 is SGHAT, CDR2 FQNNGV. The DNA of the CDR3 is TGTGCCAGCAGCTTAGCCGGGACAGGCAATCAGCCCCAGCATTTT. Translating gives CASSLAGTGNQPQHF.

Points on this clone: This specimen includes other DNA sequences encoding the same CDR3. This chain connects TRBV5-1 to TRBJ2-5; D gene uncertain. The CDR3 covers 14 residues. Trimming removed 0 bases at V and 1 base at J, with 7 bases between. CDR1 and CDR2 from the germline V gene are SGHRS and YFSETQ. The CDR3 DNA follows: TGCGCCAGCAGCTTGGGTGGGGTCCAAGAGACCCAGTACTTC. It yields the protein CASSLGGVQETQYF.

This chain uses TRBV19 with TRBJ1-2; TRBD1 might be the D (5 bases). Trimming cost V 7 bases and J 4 bases, with 16 bases left between them. Germline V CDR1 and CDR2: LNHDA, SQIVND (reference sequence). The CDR3 is 14 amino acids. The CDR3 reads CASISQAGTYGYTF. The CDR3 DNA follows: TGTGCCAGTATAAGTCAGGCAGGGACCTATGGCTACACCTTC.

This clone appeared a single time. The chain carries TRBV19 and TRBJ1-2, with D perhaps matching TRBD1 (5 bases). Trimming removed 5 bases at V and 4 bases at J, with 14 bases between. The CDR3 runs to 14 residues. Germline V lookup: CDR1 LNHDA, CDR2 SQIVND (reference sequence). The CDR3 DNA reads as TGTGCCAGTAGTCCCCCTGGGGGAGCCTATGGCTACACCTTC. It translates to CASSPPGGAYGYTF.

The chain links TRBV7-2 to TRBJ2-5; D unclear. From germline, CDR1 is SGHTA and CDR2 FQGNSA. The CDR3 extends over 13 amino acids. The ends were cut back, 1 base at V and 5 bases at J, with 8 bases in the middle. The CDR3 protein is CASSLGLRETQYF. The CDR3 DNA reads as TGTGCCAGCAGCTTAGGCCTAAGGGAGACCCAGTACTTC.

This clone was counted only a few times. The chain employs TRBV19 and TRBJ1-5; D might be TRBD1 (6 bases). Germline lookup yields CDR1 LNHDA and CDR2 SQIVND (reference sequence). This CDR3 is 15 amino acids long. V was clipped by 5 bases and J by 3 bases, with 14 bases between them. The CDR3 is CASSPPWDNNQPQHF. The CDR3 DNA reads as TGTGCCAGTAGTCCCCCTTGGGACAACAATCAGCCCCAGCATTTT.

The chain is built from TRBV7-9 and TRBJ2-2, with 10 bases fitting TRBD1. From germline, CDR1 is SEHNR and CDR2 FQNEAQ (reference sequence). The CDR3 consists of 17 residues. J gave up 1 base and V 4 bases, and 6 bases lay outside the gene matches. The CDR3 DNA sequence: TGTGCCAGCAGCTCTAAGACAGGGGGCGGGAACACCGGGGAGCTGTTTTTT. Translating it yields CASSSKTGGGNTGELFF.

The V gene is TRBV5-6, the J gene TRBJ1-5; D remains unclear. With 3 bases removed from V and 5 bases from J, the gap between germline ends came to 12 bases. From germline, CDR1 is SGHDT and CDR2 YYEEEE. The CDR3 runs 14 residues. For the CDR3, the DNA is TGTGCCAGCAGCTCCATGACCGGGTATCAGCCCCAGCATTTT. Translated, it gives CASSSMTGYQPQHF.

This sequence joins TRBV11-2 and TRBJ2-7, with D possibly TRBD1 on 6 matching bases. Germline-derived CDR1 and CDR2 are SGHAT and FQNNGV. V lost 0 bases and J 2 bases, leaving 11 bases between the germline ends. This CDR3 comprises 15 residues. CDR3 amino acids: CASSLEGTGTYEQYF. CDR3 in DNA: TGTGCCAGCAGCTTAGAGGGTACAGGGACCTACGAGCAGTACTTC.

The chain carries TRBV7-9 and TRBJ1-4; no reliable D call. There are 15 residues in the CDR3. V dropped 1 base and J dropped 5 bases, with 11 bases sitting between them. Germline lookup yields CDR1 SEHNR and CDR2 FQNEAQ (reference sequence). Here the CDR3 reads CASSLEGGLNEKLFF. For the CDR3, the DNA is TGTGCCAGCAGCTTAGAGGGAGGGTTGAATGAAAAACTGTTTTTT.

The V gene is TRBV9, the J gene TRBJ2-7, with D possibly being TRBD1 (5 bases). This CDR3 spans 17 amino acids. Germline V gene sequence: CDR1 SGDLS, CDR2 YYNGEE. The V end lost 0 bases, the J end lost 3 bases, and 19 bases lay between the germline ends. Written as DNA, the CDR3 is TGTGCCAGCAGCGTAGATGCCTCTCAGGGTCTACTCTACGAGCAGTACTTC. As protein: CASSVDASQGLLYEQYF.

J is TRBJ1-2 and V is TRBV27; D possibly corresponds to TRBD1 (5 bases). The CDR3 consists of 15 residues. V lost 4 bases to trimming and J lost 4 bases, with 16 bases between them. Per the germline V gene, CDR1 is MNHEY and CDR2 is SMNVEV (reference sequence). DNA for the CDR3: TGTGCCAGCAGTTCAGTTCCGGGGGGACCCTATGGCTACACCTTC. Translated: CASSSVPGGPYGYTF.

The chain couples TRBV27 to TRBJ1-4; 7 nucleotides match TRBD1. V was pared by 7 bases and J by 0 bases, with 8 bases of the junction left unmatched. CDR3 length: 16 amino acids. Per germline, CDR1 MNHEY and CDR2 SMNVEV (reference sequence). CDR3 DNA sequence: TGTGCCAGCAAAAACAGGGGTCCCGCAACTAATGAAAAACTGTTTTTT. Its translation is CASKNRGPATNEKLFF.

This chain's CDR3 is CASSSGPSTEAFF. The DNA for the CDR3 is TGCGCCAGCAGTTCCGGGCCGAGCACTGAAGCTTTCTTT. J is TRBJ1-1 and V is TRBV10-1; D uncertain. CDR1 and CDR2 (germline): WNHNN, SYGVQD (reference sequence). The CDR3 length is 13 residues. V lost 5 bases, J lost 4 bases, and 11 bases lay in between.

This clone has a handful of counts. V usage is TRBV7-3 and J usage is TRBJ1-6; possible D gene TRBD1, 6 bases. Trimming shortened V by 5 bases and J by 6 bases, and 11 bases separated the two germline ends. The CDR3 consists of 14 residues. Germline-derived CDR1 and CDR2 are SGHTA and FQGTGA. CDR3 in amino acids: CASSQTGSNSPLHF. DNA of the CDR3: TGTGCCAGCAGCCAAACAGGGAGTAATTCACCCCTCCACTTT.

This clone was observed once. The chain combines TRBV12-3 or TRBV12-4 with TRBJ2-7, with TRBD1 matching 7 bases. With 6 bases clipped from V and 5 bases from J, the junction kept 7 bases outside the gene matches. The CDR3 totals 13 residues. CDR3 sequence: CASRGDRSHEQYF. In DNA form, the CDR3 reads TGTGCCAGCAGGGGGGACAGATCCCACGAGCAGTACTTC.

The chain employs TRBV9 and TRBJ1-1, with TRBD1 matching 9 bases. There are 15 residues in the CDR3. CDR1 is SGDLS and CDR2 is YYNGEE in the germline V gene. V was clipped by 3 bases and J by 1 base; unmatched bases: 4. CDR3: CASSGQGGKNTEAFF. Written as DNA, the CDR3 is TGTGCCAGCAGCGGACAGGGGGGTAAGAACACTGAAGCTTTCTTT.